These T cell receptor beta chains were read from a single sample in a study of shared clonotypes between healthy human individuals. Sequencing used immunoSEQ multiplex PCR; TCRdb keeps in-frame clones, though not all of them. The data hold about 2.3 million clones, with around 90% observed a single time. The sample was naive CD4+ T cells from PBMCs. The receptors originated from a man aged 18 to 30 in good health. Some clones in this sample may be carry-over from other donors' samples. Each CDR3 is given with its conserved first and last residue. Each record gives: J gene, V gene, CDR3 protein.

j_call: TRBJ2-7; v_call: TRBV11-1; cdr3_aa: CASSETGGYEQYF
j_call: TRBJ1-1; v_call: TRBV5-8; cdr3_aa: CASSWGLIGTEAFF
j_call: TRBJ2-1; v_call: TRBV6-6; cdr3_aa: CASSPPKAHSYNEQFF
j_call: TRBJ2-1; v_call: TRBV10-3; cdr3_aa: CAISGRLNSYNEQFF
j_call: TRBJ2-6; v_call: TRBV7-9; cdr3_aa: CASSPPGARGANVLTF
j_call: TRBJ2-7; v_call: TRBV5-6; cdr3_aa: CASSLFYGGAGYEQYF
j_call: TRBJ1-2; v_call: TRBV10-3; cdr3_aa: CAISGQLTGGIYGYTF
j_call: TRBJ2-3; v_call: TRBV18; cdr3_aa: CASSPNRGSTDTQYF
j_call: TRBJ1-1; v_call: TRBV5-4; cdr3_aa: CASSPPRGPAKNTEAFF
j_call: TRBJ1-5; v_call: TRBV5-1; cdr3_aa: CASSRSWDQPQHF
j_call: TRBJ1-2; v_call: TRBV7-9; cdr3_aa: CASSLALGGPLTYGYTF
j_call: TRBJ2-3; v_call: TRBV28; cdr3_aa: CASSLILAGGRITDTQYF
j_call: TRBJ2-7; v_call: TRBV5-1; cdr3_aa: CASSLLAGGSYEQYF
j_call: TRBJ2-7; v_call: TRBV28; cdr3_aa: CASSLGLAGSYEQYF
j_call: TRBJ2-1; v_call: TRBV5-1; cdr3_aa: CASSLPGLAGSEQFF
j_call: TRBJ1-2; v_call: TRBV19; cdr3_aa: CASSGGQGYGYTF
j_call: TRBJ2-3; v_call: TRBV11-2; cdr3_aa: CASSLSRGGQPGTDTQYF
j_call: TRBJ2-3; v_call: TRBV4-2; cdr3_aa: CASSQVSQYTDTQYF
j_call: TRBJ2-7; v_call: TRBV7-3; cdr3_aa: CASSLRAGLRNEQYF
j_call: TRBJ1-2; v_call: TRBV2; cdr3_aa: CASTLGQGWDGYTF
j_call: TRBJ2-1; v_call: TRBV7-3; cdr3_aa: CASSLNGREGEYNEQFF
j_call: TRBJ2-7; v_call: TRBV6-1; cdr3_aa: CASSEGLPYGEQYF
j_call: TRBJ2-1; v_call: TRBV7-8; cdr3_aa: CASGGLAGVAEQFF
j_call: TRBJ1-3; v_call: TRBV7-2; cdr3_aa: CASSLGLLGRGNTIYF
j_call: TRBJ1-2; v_call: TRBV9; cdr3_aa: CASSAQGVGGYTF
j_call: TRBJ1-2; v_call: TRBV7-9; cdr3_aa: CASSLGLPQGRGYGYTF
j_call: TRBJ2-7; v_call: TRBV2; cdr3_aa: CASRAGQGLYEQYF
j_call: TRBJ1-1; v_call: TRBV10-1; cdr3_aa: CASSAPGNTEAFF
j_call: TRBJ1-1; v_call: TRBV9; cdr3_aa: CASSPGDRDSGEAFF
j_call: TRBJ1-3; v_call: TRBV5-6; cdr3_aa: CASSVGRYPGNTIYF
j_call: TRBJ2-7; v_call: TRBV28; cdr3_aa: CASRTTGGLYEQYF
j_call: TRBJ1-2; v_call: TRBV5-1; cdr3_aa: CASSLAREGGYTF
j_call: TRBJ1-5; v_call: TRBV19; cdr3_aa: CASSGAGPSFPERQPQHF
j_call: TRBJ2-1; v_call: TRBV10-3; cdr3_aa: CAITRGPDNEQFF
j_call: TRBJ1-1; v_call: TRBV10-3; cdr3_aa: CAISESFGGRNTEAFF
j_call: TRBJ2-7; v_call: TRBV28; cdr3_aa: CASSRQAGTSTNF
j_call: TRBJ2-1; v_call: TRBV7-7; cdr3_aa: CASSLALAGSYNEQFF
j_call: TRBJ2-3; v_call: TRBV6-1; cdr3_aa: CASRSGSADTQYF
j_call: TRBJ2-1; v_call: TRBV27; cdr3_aa: CASSPRTSGNIGEGNEQFF
j_call: TRBJ1-1; v_call: TRBV11-2; cdr3_aa: CASSTRDTEAFF
j_call: TRBJ2-7; v_call: TRBV12-2; cdr3_aa: CASRLAPRGGTYEQYF
j_call: TRBJ2-7; v_call: TRBV2; cdr3_aa: CASSPYEQYF
j_call: TRBJ2-5; v_call: TRBV28; cdr3_aa: CASSEGTSGRAGTQYF
j_call: TRBJ1-2; v_call: TRBV9; cdr3_aa: CASSPTAGENYGYTF
j_call: TRBJ2-7; v_call: TRBV27; cdr3_aa: CASRSPLRDPSYEQYF
j_call: TRBJ1-2; v_call: TRBV5-4; cdr3_aa: CASSSRGGNYGYTF
j_call: TRBJ2-4; v_call: TRBV7-3; cdr3_aa: CASSSAGENIQYF
j_call: TRBJ2-5; v_call: TRBV18; cdr3_aa: CASSPGQKETQYF
j_call: TRBJ1-2; v_call: TRBV11-2; cdr3_aa: CASSLDADAPTF
j_call: TRBJ1-2; v_call: TRBV7-3; cdr3_aa: CASSTRQGLGYTF
j_call: TRBJ1-2; v_call: TRBV2; cdr3_aa: CASKGTGPNYGYTF
j_call: TRBJ2-5; v_call: TRBV28; cdr3_aa: CASSKWTGRETQYF
j_call: TRBJ1-1; v_call: TRBV4-3; cdr3_aa: CASSQEQGGTEAFF